One T cell receptor (beta chain) is described in this entry. The sample comes from a study of blood T cell repertoires in COVID-19. Study-wide background: Samples representing acute and convalescent COVID-19 were sourced from the United States, Italy and Spain. The analysed material was cDNA or gDNA that came from T cells, B-cell-depleted T cells, or PBMCs.

Per the germline V gene, CDR1 is MNHEY and CDR2 is SVGAGI. Between the trimmed V and J ends, which lost 2 bases and 4 bases, there was a span of 11 bases. The length of the CDR3 is 14 residues. Authors' methods: Researchers report that nucleated cell counts were estimated from reference gene primer amplification. Using immunoSEQ multiplex PCR, the repertoire was profiled, and TCRdb retains in-frame clones only, with some absent. Clone size and the V and J calls come from that table; the DNA yielded D and trimming. There are about 300,000 clones in the sample; approximately 92% occur only once, and around 1.1% lies in the top ten. Adults between about 18 and 95 years of age took part from about two dozen US areas.

This sequence was found in a woman in her twenties or thirties who had recovered from COVID-19. This sequence joins TRBV6-5 and TRBJ1-1; TRBD1 might be the D (5 bases). The specimen was PBMCs or T cells enriched from blood (not recorded which). This chain's CDR3 is CASSYGGDFTEAFF. In nucleotides, the CDR3 is TGTGCCAGCAGTTACGGGGGGGATTTCACTGAAGCTTTCTTT.